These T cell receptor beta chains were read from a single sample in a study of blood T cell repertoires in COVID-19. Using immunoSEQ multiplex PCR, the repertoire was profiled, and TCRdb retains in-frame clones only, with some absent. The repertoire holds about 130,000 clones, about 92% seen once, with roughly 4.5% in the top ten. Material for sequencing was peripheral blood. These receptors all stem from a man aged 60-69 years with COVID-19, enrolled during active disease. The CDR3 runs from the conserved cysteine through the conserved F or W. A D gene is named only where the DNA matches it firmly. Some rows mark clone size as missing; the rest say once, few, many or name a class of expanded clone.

TGTGCCAGCAGGCAGTCTTATCTTGAGCAGTTCTTC | CASRQSYLEQFF | - | TRBJ2-1 | - | TRBV12-3/TRBV12-4
TGCGCCAGCAGCCAAGATAGGCGGGCGATGAACACCGGGGAGCTGTTTTTT | CASSQDRRAMNTGELFF | - | TRBJ2-2 | - | TRBV4-3
TGTGCCAGCTCACCACTTAGGAGCAGCACGGGCAAAAACATTCAGTACTTC | CASSPLRSSTGKNIQYF | once | TRBJ2-4 | - | TRBV18
TGTGCCAGCAGCTTAAATAGACTAGCGGGCAACAATGAGCAGTTCTTC | CASSLNRLAGNNEQFF | - | TRBJ2-1 | TRBD2 | TRBV7-3
TGTGCCAGCAGCCCAGCGCGAGATACGCAGTATTTT | CASSPARDTQYF | - | TRBJ2-3 | - | TRBV11-2
TGTGCCAGCAGCCCCCAGGGGGATCCTGGGTATGGCTACACCTTC | CASSPQGDPGYGYTF | - | TRBJ1-2 | TRBD1 | TRBV9
TGTGCAACGCAGCGGGAGATGACCGGGGAGCTGTTTTTT | CATQREMTGELFF | - | TRBJ2-2 | TRBD2 | TRBV30
TGTGCCAGCAGCTCCAGACCGACAGGGTCTTCCTATGGCTACACCTTC | CASSSRPTGSSYGYTF | - | TRBJ1-2 | TRBD1 | TRBV7-3
TGTGCCAGCAGTGGCCCGGGACAGGGGAAAGCGGGCGGCTACACCTTC | CASSGPGQGKAGGYTF | once | TRBJ1-2 | TRBD1 | TRBV6-1
TGTGCCTGGAAAGGGGCTAGCGGGAAGGGTTCCGGGGAGCTGTTTTTT | CAWKGASGKGSGELFF | - | TRBJ2-2 | TRBD2 | TRBV30
TGTGCCAGCAGCAAAAGTGGGACTAGCAGGGGCAATGAGCAGTTCTTC | CASSKSGTSRGNEQFF | once | TRBJ2-1 | - | TRBV21-1
TGTGCCAGCCGATTTAGCGGATCCTACAATGAGCAGTTCTTC | CASRFSGSYNEQFF | - | TRBJ2-1 | - | TRBV6-5
TGTGCCAGCAGTGTTGGACTAGGATCGATAGGCTACGAGCAGTACTTC | CASSVGLGSIGYEQYF | - | TRBJ2-7 | TRBD2 | TRBV6-1
TGTGCCAGCGAAAGTGGACTACAAGAGACCCAGTACTTC | CASESGLQETQYF | once | TRBJ2-5 | - | TRBV2
TGTGCCAGCAGCTCCTACAGGTCTGGAAACACCATATATTTT | CASSSYRSGNTIYF | - | TRBJ1-3 | - | TRBV11-2
TGTGCCAGTAGTTTCGGACAGACAGATACGCAGTATTTT | CASSFGQTDTQYF | - | TRBJ2-3 | - | TRBV19
TGTGCCAGCAGCCCCATCCTTGAGGGCACTGAAGCTTTCTTT | CASSPILEGTEAFF | - | TRBJ1-1 | - | TRBV9
TGCGCCAGCAGCCAACGACAGGGGAATTCACCCCTCCACTTT | CASSQRQGNSPLHF | - | TRBJ1-6 | TRBD1 | TRBV4-3
TGTGCCAGCACCTCCGAGCGGGGGATCTCTGGGGCCAACGTCCTGACTTTC | CASTSERGISGANVLTF | - | TRBJ2-6 | TRBD2 | TRBV11-2
TGTGCCAGCAGCCCGGACAGGGCTCATGATGAGCAGTTCTTC | CASSPDRAHDEQFF | - | TRBJ2-1 | TRBD1 | TRBV7-9
TGTGCCACCTCCGGACTGATCTCTGGGGCCAACGTCCTGACTTTC | CATSGLISGANVLTF | - | TRBJ2-6 | - | TRBV28
TGTGCCAGCAGCCTAGCGGGTAGCACAGATACGCAGTATTTT | CASSLAGSTDTQYF | - | TRBJ2-3 | TRBD2 | TRBV11-3
TGTGCCAGCAGCGTTGGGACACGAAACACTGAAGCTTTCTTT | CASSVGTRNTEAFF | once | TRBJ1-1 | - | TRBV9
TGCGCCAGTGCAGGGGACACCGGGGAGCTGTTTTTT | CASAGDTGELFF | - | TRBJ2-2 | - | TRBV5-1
TGTGCCAGTAGTCTGGGACAGGCGAGCTCCTACGAGCAGTACTTC | CASSLGQASSYEQYF | - | TRBJ2-7 | TRBD1 | TRBV19
TGTGCCAGCTCACCCCGAATGACAGGGACGACTGAAAAACTGTTTTTT | CASSPRMTGTTEKLFF | - | TRBJ1-4 | TRBD1 | TRBV18
TGTGCCAGTAGTAACCAGGACAGGGGCGTCGGCAATCAGCCCCAGCATTTT | CASSNQDRGVGNQPQHF | - | TRBJ1-5 | TRBD1 | TRBV19
TGTGCCAGCAGACGGGACAGGCAGGACACCGGGGAGCTGTTTTTT | CASRRDRQDTGELFF | - | TRBJ2-2 | TRBD1 | TRBV5-4
TGTGCCAGCAGCCAAGATTACGGGCTAGCGGGAGGTGAGCAGTTCTTC | CASSQDYGLAGGEQFF | once | TRBJ2-1 | TRBD2 | TRBV14
TGTGCCAGTAGTACCCGGACAGGAGTCGGCGAGACCCAGTACTTC | CASSTRTGVGETQYF | - | TRBJ2-5 | TRBD1 | TRBV19
TGTGCCAGCAGCCAAGAGAGTTGGTCTGAAGCTTTCTTT | CASSQESWSEAFF | - | TRBJ1-1 | - | TRBV3-1/TRBV3-2
TGTGCCAGCAGCGTAGGCGGGACGCGGGATAATGAGCAGTTCTTC | CASSVGGTRDNEQFF | - | TRBJ2-1 | - | TRBV9
TGCGCCAGCGCTCGGACAGTGGATTCACCCCTCCACTTT | CASARTVDSPLHF | once | TRBJ1-6 | - | TRBV4-3
TGTGCCAGCAGCTTTGGTCCCAGCGGGAGTCACGAGCAGTACTTC | CASSFGPSGSHEQYF | - | TRBJ2-7 | TRBD2 | TRBV5-5
TGTGCCAGCAGCCAAGATCGAGCGGGAGCCGGCGAGCAGTACTTC | CASSQDRAGAGEQYF | - | TRBJ2-7 | TRBD2 | TRBV3-1/TRBV3-2
TGTGCCAGCATCCTCGGGGGAGTTCCTAGCGATGGCTACACCTTC | CASILGGVPSDGYTF | once | TRBJ1-2 | - | TRBV7-2
TGTGCCAGCAGCTTAAGACTAGCGGGAGTAAAAGGCACAGATACGCAGTATTTT | CASSLRLAGVKGTDTQYF | few | TRBJ2-3 | TRBD2 | TRBV7-3
TGTGCCAGCAGCTTGAGGGATACCTACGAGCAGTACTTC | CASSLRDTYEQYF | once | TRBJ2-7 | - | TRBV11-3
TGTGCCAGCAGCGATACCCAGGGTTTCTATGGCTACACCTTC | CASSDTQGFYGYTF | - | TRBJ1-2 | - | TRBV9
TGTGCCAGCAGCGAAAGAGGGACAGCAACTAATGAAAAACTGTTTTTT | CASSERGTATNEKLFF | few | TRBJ1-4 | - | TRBV21-1
TGTGCCAGCAGCTTCCGGGACAGGTACAATGAGCAGTTCTTC | CASSFRDRYNEQFF | - | TRBJ2-1 | TRBD1 | TRBV7-9
TGTGCCAGCAGCCAACGCCTTGGAGGGGAAAAACTGTTTTTT | CASSQRLGGEKLFF | - | TRBJ1-4 | - | TRBV5-8
TGTGCCAGCAGCCAAGATTTTAGTGCTAGCGGGAAAAACATTCAGTACTTC | CASSQDFSASGKNIQYF | - | TRBJ2-4 | TRBD2 | TRBV3-1/TRBV3-2
TGTGCCAGCAGTTCCCCAACTAGTGGGCAGTTCTTC | CASSSPTSGQFF | few | TRBJ2-1 | - | TRBV28